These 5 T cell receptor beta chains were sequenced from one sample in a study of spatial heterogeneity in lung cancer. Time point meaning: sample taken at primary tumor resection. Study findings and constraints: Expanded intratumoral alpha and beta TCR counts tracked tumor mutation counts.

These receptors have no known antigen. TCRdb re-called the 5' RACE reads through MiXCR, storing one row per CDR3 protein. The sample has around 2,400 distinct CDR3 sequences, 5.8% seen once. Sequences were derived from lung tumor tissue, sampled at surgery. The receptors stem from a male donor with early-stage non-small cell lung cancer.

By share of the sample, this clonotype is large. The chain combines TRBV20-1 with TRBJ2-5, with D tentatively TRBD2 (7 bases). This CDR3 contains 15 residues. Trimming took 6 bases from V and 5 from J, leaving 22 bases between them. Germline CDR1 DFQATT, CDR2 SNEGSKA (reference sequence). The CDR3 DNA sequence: TGCAGTGCCAGGGGAGGGCTAGCGAAATCCGAGACCCAGTACTTC. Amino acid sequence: CSARGGLAKSETQYF.

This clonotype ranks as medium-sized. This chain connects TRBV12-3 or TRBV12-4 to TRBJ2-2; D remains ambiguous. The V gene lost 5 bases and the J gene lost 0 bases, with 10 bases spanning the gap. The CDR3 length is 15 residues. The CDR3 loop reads CASSATISNTGELFF. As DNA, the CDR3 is TGTGCCAGCAGTGCCACCATCTCGAACACCGGGGAGCTGTTTTTT.

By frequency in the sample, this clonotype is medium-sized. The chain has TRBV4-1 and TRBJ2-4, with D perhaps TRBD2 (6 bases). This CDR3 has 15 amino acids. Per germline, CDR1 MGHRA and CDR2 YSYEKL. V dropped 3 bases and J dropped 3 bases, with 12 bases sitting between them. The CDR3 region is CASSQGGDVKNIQYF. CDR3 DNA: TGCGCCAGCAGCCAGGGGGGAGATGTCAAAAACATTCAGTACTTC.

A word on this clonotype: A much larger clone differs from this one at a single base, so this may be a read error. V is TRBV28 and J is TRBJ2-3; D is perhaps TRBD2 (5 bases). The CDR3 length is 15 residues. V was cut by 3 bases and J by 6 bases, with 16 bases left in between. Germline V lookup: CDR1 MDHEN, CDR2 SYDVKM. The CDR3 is CASSLALARSDTQYF. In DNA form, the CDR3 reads TGTGCCAGCAGTTTGGCGCTAGCAAGATCGGATACGCAGTATTTT. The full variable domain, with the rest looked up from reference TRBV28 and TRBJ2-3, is DVKVTQSSRYLVKRTGEKVFLECVQDMDHENMFWYRQDPGLGLRLIYFSYDVKMKEKGDIPEGYSVSREKKERFSLILESASTNQTSMYLCASSLALARSDTQYFGPGTRLTVL.

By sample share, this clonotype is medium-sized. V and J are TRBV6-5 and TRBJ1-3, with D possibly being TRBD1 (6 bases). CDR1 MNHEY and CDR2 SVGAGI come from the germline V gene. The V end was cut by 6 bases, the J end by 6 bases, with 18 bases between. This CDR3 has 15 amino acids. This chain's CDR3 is CASSPPGGGKNTIYF. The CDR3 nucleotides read TGTGCCAGCAGCCCGCCCGGGGGCGGCAAAAACACCATATATTTT.